A single sample is the source of the 5 T cell receptor beta chains below, sequenced in a study of blood T cell repertoires in COVID-19. Measured with immunoSEQ multiplex PCR; TCRdb has only the in-frame clones, and not every one. This sample has about 150,000 clones, with about 86% found just once. Sequenced material: peripheral blood. The receptors come from a man between 70 and 80 years old with acute or convalescent COVID-19.

A single count supports this clone. This chain links TRBV15 with TRBJ2-7; D remains unclear. CDR1 is LNHNV, CDR2 YYDKDF, per germline (reference sequence). V was cut by 0 bases and J by 6 bases, with 9 bases left in between. The CDR3 extends over 13 amino acids. This CDR3 is CATSREARREQYF. The CDR3 nucleotides read TGTGCCACCAGCAGAGAGGCTAGACGCGAGCAGTACTTC.

This chain joins TRBV3-1 (or the pseudogene TRBV3-2) and TRBJ1-2; D uncertain. Germline CDR1 reads LGHDT; CDR2 reads YNNKEL (reference sequence). Between the trimmed V and J ends, which lost 4 bases and 4 bases, there was a span of 4 bases. CDR3 length equals 11 residues. CDR3 sequence (DNA): TGTGCCAGCAGCCGCGGCTATGGCTACACCTTC. Protein sequence: CASSRGYGYTF.

The V and J genes are TRBV9 and TRBJ2-1, with D possibly TRBD1 on 6 matching bases. With 2 bases removed from V and 1 base from J, the gap between germline ends came to 10 bases. The CDR3 has 15 residues. Germline V gives CDR1 SGDLS, CDR2 YYNGEE. In nucleotides, the CDR3 is TGTGCCAGCAGCGTTGGGACATCTTCCTACAATGAGCAGTTCTTC. It is translated as CASSVGTSSYNEQFF.

V gene TRBV29-1 combines with J gene TRBJ2-3, with D tentatively TRBD2 (6 bases). This CDR3 is built from 14 residues. V was cut by 6 bases and J by 2 bases, with 15 bases left in between. The germline V gene encodes CDR1 SQVTM and CDR2 ANQGSEA. CDR3: CSVGAEGNTDTQYF. For the CDR3, the DNA is TGCAGCGTAGGGGCGGAGGGTAACACAGATACGCAGTATTTT.

This sequence joins TRBV27 and TRBJ2-7, with 9 positions matching TRBD1. V gave up 5 bases and J gave up 3 bases; unmatched junction bases: 8. This CDR3 comprises 15 residues. Germline assignment: CDR1 MNHEY and CDR2 SMNVEV (reference sequence). CDR3 residues: CASSNRGQGSYEQYF. CDR3 sequence (DNA): TGTGCCAGCAGTAACCGGGGACAGGGAAGCTACGAGCAGTACTTC.